This record covers a single T cell receptor (beta chain). The antigen remains unidentified. The data derive from a study of CD8 T cells in Susac syndrome. Overall study results and limits: The relatively small number of individuals in the TCR sequencing and HLA analysis was acknowledged by the study.

The authors reverse transcribed roughly 0.5 to 1 ug RNA with random hexamers. TCR beta CDR3 was amplified by immunoSEQ covering 54 Vbeta and 13 Jbeta. TCRdb ran MiXCR on the immunoSEQ multiplex PCR reads and lists one entry per CDR3 protein. The data show approximately 100,000 distinct CDR3 sequences, less than 95% seen once. Negative isolation was applied to CD8+ and CD4+ T cells, and FACS enrichment was applied to TEMRA cells. With 4 bases removed from V and 4 bases from J, the gap between germline ends came to 13 bases. The germline V gene has CDR1 SGHVS and CDR2 FQNEAQ. The CDR3 has 14 residues. This receptor was taken from a human donor in good health. The genes are TRBV7-8 and TRBJ1-1, with D uncertain. What was sequenced was CD8+ T cells from PBMCs. CDR3: CASSYREQSTEAFF. The CDR3, as DNA: TGTGCCAGCAGCTACCGAGAACAGAGCACTGAAGCTTTCTTT.